What follows are 17 T cell receptor beta chains derived from one specimen sequenced in a study of T cell repertoires in cytomegalovirus infection. These receptors' antigens are unknown. MiXCR, run by TCRdb on the reads, gives a single entry per CDR3 protein. Here the sample spans about 890,000 distinct CDR3 sequences, roughly 30% being singletons. The material sequenced was cultured CD8+ T cells from PBMCs, taken from culture after CMV antigen stimulation. The receptor source for this set is a human donor in good health (CMV status not recorded). Some clones in this sample may be carry-over from other donors' samples.

This clonotype was observed at least ten times. The V call is TRBV11-2, the J call TRBJ2-1, with 7 bases fitting TRBD2. The CDR3 loop spans 16 amino acids. J was trimmed by 0 bases and V by 1 base; bases with no gene match: 3. CDR1 is SGHAT, CDR2 FQNNGV, per germline. This chain's CDR3 is CASSLGTRLSYNEQFF. DNA of the CDR3: TGTGCCAGCAGCTTAGGGACTAGGCTCTCCTACAATGAGCAGTTCTTC. The full variable domain, rest sourced from reference TRBV11-2 and TRBJ2-1, is EAGVAQSPRYKIIEKRQSVAFWCNPISGHATLYWYQQILGQGPKLLIQFQNNGVVDDSQLPKDRFSAERLKGVDSTLKIQPAKLEDSAVYLCASSLGTRLSYNEQFFGPGTRLTVL.

The J gene is TRBJ1-2, the V gene TRBV7-9; unclear D gene. Germline V gene lookup returns CDR1 SEHNR and CDR2 FQNEAQ (reference sequence). This CDR3 is built from 16 residues. Trimming removed 4 bases from V and 5 bases from J, with 20 bases in between. Written as DNA, the CDR3 is TGTGCCAGCAGCTCAGAGGGTTTAGAGGCATTATATGGCTACACCTTC. Amino acid sequence: CASSSEGLEALYGYTF. Supplemented by reference TRBV7-9 and TRBJ1-2, the full variable domain reads DTGVSQNPRHKITKRGQNVTFRCDPISEHNRLYWYRQTLGQGPEFLTYFQNEAQLEKSRLLSDRFSAERPKGSFSTLEIQRTEQGDSAMYLCASSSEGLEALYGYTFGSGTRLTVV.

This clonotype was observed at least ten times. The V and J genes are TRBV7-6 and TRBJ2-1; D is uncertain. CDR1 SGHVS and CDR2 FNYEAQ come from the germline V gene. V was cut by 2 bases and J by 8 bases, with 7 bases left in between. The CDR3 totals 12 residues. The CDR3 DNA follows: TGTGCCAGCAGCTTAACCGAGGATGAGCAGTTCTTC. Protein product: CASSLTEDEQFF.

The V and J genes are TRBV19 and TRBJ1-2, with D hard to call. Deletions cut 3 bases from V and 8 bases from J, with 7 bases between. This CDR3 has 11 residues. Germline V gene data show CDR1 as LNHDA and CDR2 as SQIVND (reference sequence). The CDR3: CASSMGNGYTF. DNA of the CDR3: TGTGCCAGTAGTATGGGGAACGGCTACACCTTC.

The V and J genes are TRBV6-5 and TRBJ1-1; the D gene is possibly TRBD1 (5 bases). V lost 0 bases and J 0 bases, leaving 11 bases between the germline ends. The CDR3 is 16 residues long. Germline V gene lookup returns CDR1 MNHEY and CDR2 SVGAGI. This CDR3 is CASSYSGDLMNTEAFF. The CDR3 region has the DNA TGTGCCAGCAGTTACTCCGGGGACCTCATGAACACTGAAGCTTTCTTT.

This clonotype was seen a few times. The chain combines TRBV19 with TRBJ2-2; unclear D gene. The V gene lost 3 bases and the J gene lost 1 base, with 6 bases spanning the gap. The CDR3 spans 14 residues. Per the germline V gene, CDR1 is LNHDA and CDR2 is SQIVND (reference sequence). CDR3 sequence: CASSIDRNTGELFF. In DNA form, the CDR3 reads TGTGCCAGTAGTATTGATAGGAACACCGGGGAGCTGTTTTTT. Together with reference TRBV19 and TRBJ2-2, the CDR3 gives the full variable domain: DGGITQSPKYLFRKEGQNVTLSCEQNLNHDAMYWYRQDPGQGLRLIYYSQIVNDFQKGDIAEGYSVSREKKESFPLTVTSAQKNPTAFYLCASSIDRNTGELFFGEGSRLTVL.

The V and J genes are TRBV7-3 and TRBJ1-1; unclear D gene. The CDR3 runs 14 residues. CDR1 and CDR2 from the germline V gene are SGHTA and FQGTGA. Trimming removed 2 bases at V and 4 bases at J, with 11 bases between. CDR3 protein: CASSLGGPGTEAFF. The CDR3 nucleotides read TGTGCCAGCAGCTTAGGCGGGCCCGGCACTGAAGCTTTCTTT.

This clonotype was recorded many times. This chain links TRBV27 with TRBJ2-1, with unresolved D. Germline V gene data show CDR1 as MNHEY and CDR2 as SMNVEV (reference sequence). The CDR3 is made up of 12 amino acids. Trimming removed 6 bases at V and 4 bases at J, with 7 bases between. The CDR3 here is CASSPLYNEQFF. The CDR3 bases are TGTGCCAGCAGCCCCCTTTACAATGAGCAGTTCTTC.

As concerns this clonotype: A read error may produce the germline difference seen at one junction end. The chain uses TRBV6-2 or TRBV6-3 and TRBJ2-2; a possible D gene is TRBD1 (6 bases). The CDR3 contains 15 residues. Germline values: CDR1 MNHEY, CDR2 SVGEGT. This CDR3 is CVSSLNRANTGELFF. The CDR3, as DNA: TGTGTCAGCAGCCTAAACAGGGCGAACACCGGGGAGCTGTTTTTT.

This clonotype was picked up a small number of times. The CDR3 reads CASSLAVAGRQETQYF. The CDR3 DNA reads as TGTGCCAGCAGCTTAGCGGTAGCGGGGAGACAAGAGACCCAGTACTTC. The chain uses TRBV7-6 and TRBJ2-5; 8 nucleotides align to TRBD2. After removal of 0 bases from V and 2 bases from J, the junction contained 5 bases not matched to a gene. The CDR3 is 16 amino acids. Germline-derived CDR1 and CDR2 are SGHVS and FNYEAQ.

The chain employs TRBV7-4 and TRBJ2-1; possibly TRBD2 for D (5 bases). The CDR3 consists of 16 residues. In germline, CDR1 is SGHVT, CDR2 SQSDAQ. Between the trimmed V and J ends, which lost 5 bases and 3 bases, there was a span of 17 bases. CDR3: CASSPTEGDNYNEQFF. DNA of the CDR3: TGTGCCAGCAGCCCCACAGAGGGAGACAACTACAATGAGCAGTTCTTC.

The chain has TRBV6-2 or TRBV6-3 and TRBJ2-2; 7 nucleotides align to TRBD1. Looked up from germline, CDR1 is MNHEY and CDR2 is SVGEGT. This CDR3 comprises 16 residues. The J segment lost 6 bases and the V segment lost 0 bases, leaving 7 bases of the junction unmatched. For the CDR3, the DNA is TGTGCCAGCAGTTACTCGCTACAGGGGTTGGCCGGGGAGCTGTTTTTT. Translated: CASSYSLQGLAGELFF.

This clonotype turned up a few times. The J gene is TRBJ2-7, the V gene TRBV6-5; D ambiguous. The CDR3 is 14 residues long. CDR1 and CDR2 from the germline V gene are MNHEY and SVGAGI. Trimming left V 0 bases short and J 1 base short, with 7 bases between. In DNA form, the CDR3 reads TGTGCCAGCAGTTACTCAGCAGTGTCCTACGAGCAGTACGTC. It is translated as CASSYSAVSYEQYV.

On this clonotype itself: The junction shows a germline mismatch at one end, possibly a read error. This rearrangement joins TRBV28 to TRBJ2-2; D possibly corresponds to TRBD2 (6 bases). Germline V CDR1 and CDR2: MDHEN, SYDVKM. The CDR3 loop spans 15 amino acids. The CDR3 nucleotides read TGTGCCAGCAGTCTCCGGGGAAAAGGGGCCGGGGGGCTGTTTTTT. Its protein product is CASSLRGKGAGGLFF.

The V and J genes are TRBV6-5 and TRBJ2-5, with TRBD1 matching 7 bases. Germline CDR1 is MNHEY and CDR2 is SVGAGI. V lost 5 bases and J lost 5; bases outside the gene matches: 11. The length of the CDR3 is 15 residues. The CDR3 loop reads CASSPLPGQDETQYF. CDR3 sequence (DNA): TGTGCCAGCAGTCCCCTCCCCGGACAGGACGAGACCCAGTACTTC.

This chain uses TRBV7-9 with TRBJ2-1; 7 bases fit TRBD1. CDR1 is SEHNR and CDR2 is FQNEAQ in the germline V gene (reference sequence). CDR3 length equals 14 residues. With 5 bases clipped from V and 9 bases from J, the junction kept 10 bases outside the gene matches. DNA of the CDR3: TGTGCCAGCAGCCACCCCAGGACAGGAGGTGAGCAGTTCTTC. Translation: CASSHPRTGGEQFF.

The chain recombines TRBV15 with TRBJ1-6; no firm D call. V gave up 1 base and J gave up 9 bases, with 13 bases separating them. Looked up from germline, CDR1 is LNHNV and CDR2 is YYDKDF (reference sequence). The CDR3 contains 15 residues. Written as DNA, the CDR3 is TGTGCCACCAGCAGAGCTCGGTTGGGCGCTTCACCCCTCCACTTT. Its translation is CATSRARLGASPLHF.